The rows below give T cell receptor beta chains drawn from one sample of a study of blood T cell repertoires in COVID-19. Sequencing was performed with immunoSEQ multiplex PCR; in TCRdb, only in-frame clones are kept and a portion is missing. The sample has about 50,000 clones, 85% seen once. The material sequenced was peripheral blood. These receptors were obtained from a human donor in a cohort sampled during active COVID-19. The CDR3 runs from the conserved cysteine through the conserved F or W. D genes are given only for firm matches. A row's size may be missing; if present it is once, few, many or a size class.

clone_size: -
j_call: TRBJ2-3
cdr3_length: 15
v_call: TRBV10-1
d_call: -
cdr3_nt: TGCGCCAGCAGTGAGTGGGCAACTAGCACAGATACGCAGTATTTT
cdr3_aa: CASSEWATSTDTQYF

clone_size: -
j_call: TRBJ1-2
cdr3_length: 13
v_call: TRBV9
d_call: -
cdr3_nt: TGTGCCAGCAGCGTAACCCACTCCTATGGCTACACCTTC
cdr3_aa: CASSVTHSYGYTF

clone_size: -
j_call: TRBJ2-1
cdr3_length: 15
v_call: TRBV29-1
d_call: TRBD2
cdr3_nt: TGCAGCGTTGGAGGACTAGCGGGCTCCTACAATGAGCAGTTCTTC
cdr3_aa: CSVGGLAGSYNEQFF

clone_size: -
j_call: TRBJ2-3
cdr3_length: 11
v_call: TRBV20-1
d_call: -
cdr3_nt: TGCAGTGCTTCTAGGACAGATACGCAGTATTTT
cdr3_aa: CSASRTDTQYF

clone_size: -
j_call: TRBJ2-7
cdr3_length: 15
v_call: TRBV5-1
d_call: -
cdr3_nt: TGCGCCAGCAGCTGGAGGGGGCCGTCCTCCTACGAGCAGTACTTC
cdr3_aa: CASSWRGPSSYEQYF

clone_size: -
j_call: TRBJ2-7
cdr3_length: 16
v_call: TRBV5-4
d_call: TRBD2
cdr3_nt: TGTGCCAGCAGCCCGACGGGCGGGAGGGCCTCCTACGAGCAGTACTTC
cdr3_aa: CASSPTGGRASYEQYF

clone_size: -
j_call: TRBJ1-2
cdr3_length: 14
v_call: TRBV2
d_call: TRBD1
cdr3_nt: TGTGCCAGCAGTGAAACCAGGGGGCGGGATGGCTACACCTTC
cdr3_aa: CASSETRGRDGYTF

clone_size: once
j_call: TRBJ2-7
cdr3_length: 14
v_call: TRBV5-8
d_call: TRBD2
cdr3_nt: TGTGCCAGCAGGCTAGCGGGAGTAGCCTACGAGCAGTACTTC
cdr3_aa: CASRLAGVAYEQYF

clone_size: -
j_call: TRBJ1-2
cdr3_length: 15
v_call: TRBV4-2
d_call: -
cdr3_nt: TGTGCCAGCAGCAAACGGGACAACCCGGGCTATGGCTACACCTTC
cdr3_aa: CASSKRDNPGYGYTF

clone_size: -
j_call: TRBJ1-2
cdr3_length: 14
v_call: TRBV7-2
d_call: -
cdr3_nt: TGTGCCAGCAGCGGGTGGCAGGGTGGTAATGGCTACACCTTC
cdr3_aa: CASSGWQGGNGYTF

clone_size: -
j_call: TRBJ2-2
cdr3_length: 15
v_call: TRBV24-1
d_call: TRBD2
cdr3_nt: TGTGCCACCAGTGGACTAGCGGGAAACACCGGGGAGCTGTTTTTT
cdr3_aa: CATSGLAGNTGELFF

clone_size: -
j_call: TRBJ2-5
cdr3_length: 13
v_call: TRBV5-1
d_call: -
cdr3_nt: TGCGCCAGCAGCTTGAACCGAGAAGAGACCCAGTACTTC
cdr3_aa: CASSLNREETQYF

clone_size: -
j_call: TRBJ2-2
cdr3_length: 16
v_call: TRBV5-1
d_call: -
cdr3_nt: TGCGCCAGCAGCTTGGCCGGCGGAGAGGGCACCGGGGAGCTGTTTTTT
cdr3_aa: CASSLAGGEGTGELFF

clone_size: -
j_call: TRBJ1-4
cdr3_length: 15
v_call: TRBV7-8
d_call: -
cdr3_nt: TGTGCCAGCAGCTTAGATCTAGCGGGAAATGAAAAACTGTTTTTT
cdr3_aa: CASSLDLAGNEKLFF

clone_size: -
j_call: TRBJ2-7
cdr3_length: 16
v_call: TRBV27
d_call: TRBD2
cdr3_nt: TGTGCCAGCAGTTTAGGTAGCGGGAGCCCCTCCTACGAGCAGTACTTC
cdr3_aa: CASSLGSGSPSYEQYF

clone_size: -
j_call: TRBJ2-1
cdr3_length: 17
v_call: TRBV19
d_call: TRBD2
cdr3_nt: TGTGCCAGTAGTTCCCTTCTGACTAGCGGACGCAACAATGAGCAGTTCTTC
cdr3_aa: CASSSLLTSGRNNEQFF

clone_size: -
j_call: TRBJ2-6
cdr3_length: 13
v_call: TRBV28
d_call: -
cdr3_nt: TGTGCCAGCAGTTTATCGGGGGCCAACGTCCTGACTTTC
cdr3_aa: CASSLSGANVLTF

clone_size: -
j_call: TRBJ1-1
cdr3_length: 14
v_call: TRBV28
d_call: -
cdr3_nt: TGTGCCAGCAGGCCTTCGGGTCGGAACACTGAAGCTTTCTTT
cdr3_aa: CASRPSGRNTEAFF

clone_size: -
j_call: TRBJ2-2
cdr3_length: 16
v_call: TRBV18
d_call: TRBD2
cdr3_nt: TGTGCCAGCTCACCCTCTAGCGGGAAGCGGATCGGGGAGCTGTTTTTT
cdr3_aa: CASSPSSGKRIGELFF

clone_size: -
j_call: TRBJ1-2
cdr3_length: 16
v_call: TRBV28
d_call: TRBD1
cdr3_nt: TGTGCCAGCAGTTCTTACCGGGACAGGGTACTTTCGGGCTACACCTTC
cdr3_aa: CASSSYRDRVLSGYTF

clone_size: -
j_call: TRBJ2-1
cdr3_length: 16
v_call: TRBV9
d_call: TRBD2
cdr3_nt: TGTGCCAGCAGCCCTACGGGACTAGCGGGATACAATGAGCAGTTCTTC
cdr3_aa: CASSPTGLAGYNEQFF

clone_size: -
j_call: TRBJ2-6
cdr3_length: 14
v_call: TRBV2
d_call: TRBD1
cdr3_nt: TGTGCCAGCAGCGGACAGGCTGGGGCCAACGTCCTGACTTTC
cdr3_aa: CASSGQAGANVLTF

clone_size: -
j_call: TRBJ1-2
cdr3_length: 13
v_call: TRBV12-3/TRBV12-4
d_call: -
cdr3_nt: TGTGCCAGCAGTTTCCGGGGGGGTGATGGCTACACCTTC
cdr3_aa: CASSFRGGDGYTF

clone_size: -
j_call: TRBJ1-1
cdr3_length: 12
v_call: TRBV28
d_call: -
cdr3_nt: TGTGCCAGCAGTTTGGCCCGCACTGAAGCTTTCTTT
cdr3_aa: CASSLARTEAFF

clone_size: -
j_call: TRBJ2-4
cdr3_length: 15
v_call: TRBV18
d_call: -
cdr3_nt: TGTGCCAGCTCACTTCCGGGTTCAGTCAAAAACATTCAGTACTTC
cdr3_aa: CASSLPGSVKNIQYF

clone_size: -
j_call: TRBJ1-1
cdr3_length: 14
v_call: TRBV7-9
d_call: -
cdr3_nt: TGTGCCAGCAGCTTAGTCAGGGAGGATCCTGAAGCTTTCTTT
cdr3_aa: CASSLVREDPEAFF

clone_size: -
j_call: TRBJ1-2
cdr3_length: 16
v_call: TRBV19
d_call: TRBD1
cdr3_nt: TGTGCCAGTAGGTACGGACAGGCGGTGGGAAACTATGGCTACACCTTC
cdr3_aa: CASRYGQAVGNYGYTF

clone_size: -
j_call: TRBJ2-7
cdr3_length: 15
v_call: TRBV2
d_call: TRBD2
cdr3_nt: TGTGCCAGCAGTGAGTTCGGGAGGGCCTCCTACGAGCAGTACTTC
cdr3_aa: CASSEFGRASYEQYF

clone_size: -
j_call: TRBJ2-2
cdr3_length: 15
v_call: TRBV28
d_call: TRBD2
cdr3_nt: TGTGCCAGCAGTTTAACTAGCGATCTTCTCGGGGAGCTGTTTTTT
cdr3_aa: CASSLTSDLLGELFF

clone_size: -
j_call: TRBJ2-6
cdr3_length: 18
v_call: TRBV9
d_call: TRBD1
cdr3_nt: TGTGCCAGCTCCAGGACAGGGGGCATACTCTCTGGGGCCAACGTCCTGACTTTC
cdr3_aa: CASSRTGGILSGANVLTF

clone_size: -
j_call: TRBJ2-1
cdr3_length: 14
v_call: TRBV5-1
d_call: TRBD2
cdr3_nt: TGCGCCAGCAGCTTGAGCGCGGGGGGGAATGAGCAGTTCTTC
cdr3_aa: CASSLSAGGNEQFF

clone_size: few
j_call: TRBJ2-7
cdr3_length: 14
v_call: TRBV4-1
d_call: TRBD2
cdr3_nt: TGCGCCAGCAGCCACCCCGGGACTAGCTACGAGCAGTACTTC
cdr3_aa: CASSHPGTSYEQYF

clone_size: -
j_call: TRBJ2-1
cdr3_length: 15
v_call: TRBV6-5
d_call: TRBD1
cdr3_nt: TGTGCCAGCAGCAGAACAGGGGTCTCCTACAATGAGCAGTTCTTC
cdr3_aa: CASSRTGVSYNEQFF

clone_size: -
j_call: TRBJ2-3
cdr3_length: 16
v_call: TRBV6-1
d_call: -
cdr3_nt: TGTGCCAGCAGTGAACACGCCGACAGTACCACAGATACGCAGTATTTT
cdr3_aa: CASSEHADSTTDTQYF

clone_size: -
j_call: TRBJ2-3
cdr3_length: 14
v_call: TRBV7-3
d_call: TRBD2
cdr3_nt: TGTGCCAGCAGCCTGAGCGGGAGCCCAGATACGCAGTATTTT
cdr3_aa: CASSLSGSPDTQYF

clone_size: -
j_call: TRBJ2-1
cdr3_length: 16
v_call: TRBV11-3
d_call: -
cdr3_nt: TGTGCCAGCAGCTTAGGTGGCGGGACCCCCTACAATGAGCAGTTCTTC
cdr3_aa: CASSLGGGTPYNEQFF

clone_size: -
j_call: TRBJ2-4
cdr3_length: 17
v_call: TRBV7-8
d_call: TRBD2
cdr3_nt: TGTGCCAGCACCCCACTTAGGACTAGCGGCCCCAAAAACATTCAGTACTTC
cdr3_aa: CASTPLRTSGPKNIQYF

clone_size: few
j_call: TRBJ2-7
cdr3_length: 18
v_call: TRBV5-1
d_call: TRBD1
cdr3_nt: TGCGCCAGCAGCAAACCTACGGGACAGGGCTTTAGCTCCTACGAGCAGTACTTC
cdr3_aa: CASSKPTGQGFSSYEQYF

clone_size: -
j_call: TRBJ2-7
cdr3_length: 16
v_call: TRBV5-1
d_call: -
cdr3_nt: TGCGCCAGCAGCTTGGTGGCCGCGGACAGAATCTACGAGCAGTACTTC
cdr3_aa: CASSLVAADRIYEQYF

clone_size: -
j_call: TRBJ2-2
cdr3_length: 14
v_call: TRBV5-1
d_call: -
cdr3_nt: TGCGCCAGCAGCTCCACAGGCTACACCGGGGAGCTGTTTTTT
cdr3_aa: CASSSTGYTGELFF

clone_size: -
j_call: TRBJ2-3
cdr3_length: 14
v_call: TRBV10-3
d_call: -
cdr3_nt: TGTGCCATCAGTGAACAGGGTTTGACAGATACGCAGTATTTT
cdr3_aa: CAISEQGLTDTQYF

clone_size: -
j_call: TRBJ2-2
cdr3_length: 14
v_call: TRBV6-6
d_call: -
cdr3_nt: TGTGCCAGCAGGGGGGGATCGAACACCGGGGAGCTGTTTTTT
cdr3_aa: CASRGGSNTGELFF

clone_size: -
j_call: TRBJ2-3
cdr3_length: 15
v_call: TRBV4-2
d_call: -
cdr3_nt: TGTGCCAGCAGCCAAGACGAGCGGGGCACAGATACGCAGTATTTT
cdr3_aa: CASSQDERGTDTQYF

clone_size: -
j_call: TRBJ1-2
cdr3_length: 13
v_call: TRBV2
d_call: -
cdr3_nt: TGTGCCAGCAGTGTCGACATAAACTATGGCTACACCTTC
cdr3_aa: CASSVDINYGYTF

clone_size: -
j_call: TRBJ1-3
cdr3_length: 15
v_call: TRBV18
d_call: -
cdr3_nt: TGTGCCAGCTCACTCCAGGACAGTCCTGGAAACACCATATATTTT
cdr3_aa: CASSLQDSPGNTIYF

clone_size: -
j_call: TRBJ2-5
cdr3_length: 14
v_call: TRBV29-1
d_call: TRBD2
cdr3_nt: TGCAGCACCCAGTCCAGCGGGGGGCAAGAGACCCAGTACTTC
cdr3_aa: CSTQSSGGQETQYF

clone_size: -
j_call: TRBJ2-2
cdr3_length: 15
v_call: TRBV10-1
d_call: TRBD1
cdr3_nt: TGCGCCAGCAGGGCGGGACAGGGGAACACCGGGGAGCTGTTTTTT
cdr3_aa: CASRAGQGNTGELFF

clone_size: -
j_call: TRBJ2-1
cdr3_length: 15
v_call: TRBV7-2
d_call: TRBD2
cdr3_nt: TGTGCCAGCAGCGGGCTAGCGGGAGCGTTAAATGAGCAGTTCTTC
cdr3_aa: CASSGLAGALNEQFF

clone_size: -
j_call: TRBJ2-7
cdr3_length: 13
v_call: TRBV2
d_call: TRBD2
cdr3_nt: TGTGCCAGCAGTGACAGCGGGAAGGCAAAGCAGTACTTC
cdr3_aa: CASSDSGKAKQYF

clone_size: -
j_call: TRBJ1-3
cdr3_length: 15
v_call: TRBV18
d_call: -
cdr3_nt: TGTGCCAGCTCACCATACGCAGGGGAGGGAAACACCATATATTTT
cdr3_aa: CASSPYAGEGNTIYF

clone_size: -
j_call: TRBJ2-7
cdr3_length: 14
v_call: TRBV7-7
d_call: TRBD2
cdr3_nt: TGTGCTAGCAGCGAGGGACTAGCGGAGAACGAGCAGTACTTC
cdr3_aa: CASSEGLAENEQYF

clone_size: -
j_call: TRBJ2-7
cdr3_length: 15
v_call: TRBV7-3
d_call: -
cdr3_nt: TGTGCCAGCAGCTTATACGCCCCAGTTCCTCTCGAGCAGTACTTC
cdr3_aa: CASSLYAPVPLEQYF